This T cell receptor beta chain stems from a study of blood T cell repertoires in COVID-19. Across the study: Sites across the United States, Italy and Spain contributed samples from acute and convalescent COVID-19. The cDNA or gDNA used as material had been derived from T cells, B-cell-depleted T cells, or PBMCs.

Germline assignment: CDR1 MNHEY and CDR2 SMNVEV (reference sequence). V lost 7 bases to trimming and J lost 7 bases; unmatched junction nucleotides: 12. The CDR3 runs to 15 residues. In the authors' methods: Estimation of nucleated cell counts was performed using reference gene primer amplification. TCRdb's copy holds only in-frame clones and misses some; the assay was immunoSEQ multiplex PCR. V, J and clone size were drawn from that table, and D and trimming were deduced from the DNA. The table has some 120,000 clones, more than 65% seen once. The specimen sequenced was peripheral blood. The V and J genes are TRBV27 and TRBJ2-5; 10 bases agree with TRBD1. This receptor was obtained from a woman in her 70s with acute or convalescent COVID-19. This CDR3 reads CASKIRQGAQGTQYF. DNA of the CDR3: TGTGCCAGCAAGATAAGACAGGGGGCACAGGGGACCCAGTACTTC.